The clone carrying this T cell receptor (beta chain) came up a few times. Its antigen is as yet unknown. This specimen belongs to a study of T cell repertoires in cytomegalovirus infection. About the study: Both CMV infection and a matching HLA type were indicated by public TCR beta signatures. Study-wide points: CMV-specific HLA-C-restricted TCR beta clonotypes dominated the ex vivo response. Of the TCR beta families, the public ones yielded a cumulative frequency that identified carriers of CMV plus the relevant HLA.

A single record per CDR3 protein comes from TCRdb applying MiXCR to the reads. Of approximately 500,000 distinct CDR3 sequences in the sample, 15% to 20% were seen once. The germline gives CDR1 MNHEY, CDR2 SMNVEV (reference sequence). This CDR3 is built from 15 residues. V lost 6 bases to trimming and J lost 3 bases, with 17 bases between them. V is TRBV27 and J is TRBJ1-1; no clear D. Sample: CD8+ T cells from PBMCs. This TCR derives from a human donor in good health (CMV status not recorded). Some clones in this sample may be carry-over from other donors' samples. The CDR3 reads CASRGTQRSYTEAFF. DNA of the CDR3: TGTGCCAGCAGAGGAACCCAAAGGAGCTACACTGAAGCTTTCTTT.